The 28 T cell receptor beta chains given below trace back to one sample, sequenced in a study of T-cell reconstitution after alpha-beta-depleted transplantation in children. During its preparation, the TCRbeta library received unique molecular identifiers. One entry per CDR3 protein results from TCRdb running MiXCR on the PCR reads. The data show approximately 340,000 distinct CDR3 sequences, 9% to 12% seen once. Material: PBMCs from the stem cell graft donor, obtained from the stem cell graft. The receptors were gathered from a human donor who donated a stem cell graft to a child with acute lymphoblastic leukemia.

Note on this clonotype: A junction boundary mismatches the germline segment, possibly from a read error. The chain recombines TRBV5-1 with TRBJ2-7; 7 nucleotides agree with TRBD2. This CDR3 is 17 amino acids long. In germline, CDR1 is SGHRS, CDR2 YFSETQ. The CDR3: CATSSNILEAGSYEQYF. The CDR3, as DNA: TGCGCCACCAGCTCGAACATACTAGAAGCGGGGTCCTACGAGCAGTACTTC.

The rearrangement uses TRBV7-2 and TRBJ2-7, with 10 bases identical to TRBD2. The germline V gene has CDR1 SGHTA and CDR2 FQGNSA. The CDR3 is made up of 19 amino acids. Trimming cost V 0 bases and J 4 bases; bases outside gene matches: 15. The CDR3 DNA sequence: TGTGCCAGCAGCTTAGCTTTCGGCACTAGCGGGAAATCCCATTACGAGCAGTACTTC. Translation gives CASSLAFGTSGKSHYEQYF.

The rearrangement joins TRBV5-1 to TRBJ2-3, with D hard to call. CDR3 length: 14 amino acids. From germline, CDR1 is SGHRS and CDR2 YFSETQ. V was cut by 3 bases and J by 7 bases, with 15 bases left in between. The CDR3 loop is CASSSDLTPNTQYF. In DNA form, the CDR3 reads TGCGCCAGCAGCTCCGACCTGACCCCCAATACGCAGTATTTT.

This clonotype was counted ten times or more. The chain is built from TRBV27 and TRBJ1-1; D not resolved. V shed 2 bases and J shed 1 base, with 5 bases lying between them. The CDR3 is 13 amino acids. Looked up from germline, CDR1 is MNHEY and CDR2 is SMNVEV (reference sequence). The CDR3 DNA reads TGTGCCAGCAGTTTACAGGCGAACACTGAAGCTTTCTTT. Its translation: CASSLQANTEAFF.

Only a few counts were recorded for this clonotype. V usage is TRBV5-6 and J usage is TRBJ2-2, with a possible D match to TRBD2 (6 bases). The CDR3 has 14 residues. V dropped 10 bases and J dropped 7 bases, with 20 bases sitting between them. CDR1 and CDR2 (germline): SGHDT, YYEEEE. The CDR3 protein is CAGKTGVLGGELFF. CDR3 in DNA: TGTGCCGGAAAGACGGGGGTGCTCGGCGGGGAGCTGTTTTTT.

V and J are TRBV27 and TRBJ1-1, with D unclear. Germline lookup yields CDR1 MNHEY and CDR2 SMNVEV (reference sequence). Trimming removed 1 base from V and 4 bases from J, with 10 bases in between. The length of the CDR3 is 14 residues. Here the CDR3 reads CASSLYYTATEAFF. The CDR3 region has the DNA TGTGCCAGCAGTTTATACTATACGGCCACTGAAGCTTTCTTT.

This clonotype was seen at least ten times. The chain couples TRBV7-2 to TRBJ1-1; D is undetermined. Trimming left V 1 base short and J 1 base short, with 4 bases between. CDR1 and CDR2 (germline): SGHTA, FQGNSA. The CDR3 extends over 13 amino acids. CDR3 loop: CASSLEQNTEAFF. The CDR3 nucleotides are TGTGCCAGCAGCTTAGAACAGAACACTGAAGCTTTCTTT. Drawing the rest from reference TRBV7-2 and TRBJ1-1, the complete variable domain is GAGVSQSPSNKVTEKGKDVELRCDPISGHTALYWYRQSLGQGLEFLIYFQGNSAPDKSGLPSDRFSAERTGGSVSTLTIQRTQQEDSAVYLCASSLEQNTEAFFGQGTRLTVV.

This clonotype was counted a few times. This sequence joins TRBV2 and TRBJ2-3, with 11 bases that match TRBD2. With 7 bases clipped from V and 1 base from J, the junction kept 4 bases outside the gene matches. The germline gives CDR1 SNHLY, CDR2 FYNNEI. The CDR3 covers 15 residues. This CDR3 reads CASTELAGGTDTQYF. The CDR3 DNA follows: TGTGCCAGCACCGAACTAGCGGGGGGCACAGATACGCAGTATTTT.

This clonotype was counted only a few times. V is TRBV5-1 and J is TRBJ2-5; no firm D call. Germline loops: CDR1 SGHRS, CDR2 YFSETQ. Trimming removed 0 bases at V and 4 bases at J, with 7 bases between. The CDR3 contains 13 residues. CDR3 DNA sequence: TGCGCCAGCAGCTTGGGCAACGGAGAGACCCAGTACTTC. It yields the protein CASSLGNGETQYF.

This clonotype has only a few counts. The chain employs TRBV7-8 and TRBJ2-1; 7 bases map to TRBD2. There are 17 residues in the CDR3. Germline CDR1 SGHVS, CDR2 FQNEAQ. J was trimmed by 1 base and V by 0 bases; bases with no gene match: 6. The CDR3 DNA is TGTGCCAGCAGCTTAGCGCCTAGCGGTATTTCCTACAATGAGCAGTTCTTC. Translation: CASSLAPSGISYNEQFF.

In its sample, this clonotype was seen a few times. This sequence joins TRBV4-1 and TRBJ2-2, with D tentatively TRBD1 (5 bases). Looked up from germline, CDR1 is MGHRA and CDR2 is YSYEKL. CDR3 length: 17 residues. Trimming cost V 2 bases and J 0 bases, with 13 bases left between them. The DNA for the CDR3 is TGCGCCAGCAGCCAAATACCAGGGCAAACGAACACCGGGGAGCTGTTTTTT. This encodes CASSQIPGQTNTGELFF.

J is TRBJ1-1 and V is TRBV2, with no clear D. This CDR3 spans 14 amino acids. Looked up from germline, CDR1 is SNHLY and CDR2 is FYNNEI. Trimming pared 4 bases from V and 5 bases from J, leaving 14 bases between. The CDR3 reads CASSVRYLRTEAFF. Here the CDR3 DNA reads TGTGCCAGCAGTGTCCGATACCTGAGGACTGAAGCTTTCTTT. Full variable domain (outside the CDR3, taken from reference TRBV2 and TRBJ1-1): EPEVTQTPSHQVTQMGQEVILRCVPISNHLYFYWYRQILGQKVEFLVSFYNNEISEKSEIFDDQFSVERPDGSNFTLKIRSTKLEDSAMYFCASSVRYLRTEAFFGQGTRLTVV.

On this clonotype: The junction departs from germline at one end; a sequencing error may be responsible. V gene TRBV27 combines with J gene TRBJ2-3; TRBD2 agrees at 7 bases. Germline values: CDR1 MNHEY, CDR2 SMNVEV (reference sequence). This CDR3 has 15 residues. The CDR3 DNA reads TGTGTCAGCAGTCTCCAGCGGGGCTTGGCAGATACGCAGTATTTT. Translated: CVSSLQRGLADTQYF.

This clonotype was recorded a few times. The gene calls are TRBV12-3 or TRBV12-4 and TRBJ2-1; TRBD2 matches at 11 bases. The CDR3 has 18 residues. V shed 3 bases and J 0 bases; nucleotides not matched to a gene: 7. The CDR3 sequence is CASSLAWGLAVSYNEQFF. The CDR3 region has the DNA TGTGCCAGCAGTTTGGCCTGGGGACTAGCGGTCTCCTACAATGAGCAGTTCTTC.

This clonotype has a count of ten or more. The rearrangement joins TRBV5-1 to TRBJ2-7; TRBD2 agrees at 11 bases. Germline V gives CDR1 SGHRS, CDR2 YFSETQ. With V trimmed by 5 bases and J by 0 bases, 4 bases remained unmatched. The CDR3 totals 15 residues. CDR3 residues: CASRALAGGSYEQYF. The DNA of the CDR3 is TGCGCCAGCAGGGCCCTAGCGGGAGGCTCCTACGAGCAGTACTTC.

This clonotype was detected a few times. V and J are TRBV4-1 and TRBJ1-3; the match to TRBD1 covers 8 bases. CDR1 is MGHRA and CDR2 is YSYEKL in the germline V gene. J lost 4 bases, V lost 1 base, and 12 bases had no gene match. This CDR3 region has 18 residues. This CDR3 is CASSQAFPGGAEGNTIYF. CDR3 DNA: TGCGCCAGCAGCCAAGCCTTCCCAGGGGGCGCGGAAGGAAACACCATATATTTT.

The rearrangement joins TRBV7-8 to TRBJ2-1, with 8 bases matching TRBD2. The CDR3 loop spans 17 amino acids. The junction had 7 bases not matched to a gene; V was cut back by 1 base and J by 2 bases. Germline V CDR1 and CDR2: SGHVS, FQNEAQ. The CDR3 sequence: CASSLVRLAGTYNEQFF. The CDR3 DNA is TGTGCCAGCAGCTTAGTTCGGCTAGCGGGCACCTACAATGAGCAGTTCTTC.

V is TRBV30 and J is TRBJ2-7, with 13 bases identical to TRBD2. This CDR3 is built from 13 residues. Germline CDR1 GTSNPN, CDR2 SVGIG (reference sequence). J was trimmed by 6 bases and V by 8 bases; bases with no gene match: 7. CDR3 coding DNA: TGTGCCCTCCGGACTAGCGGGAGCCCCGAGCAGTACTTC. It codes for CALRTSGSPEQYF.

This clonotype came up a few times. In nucleotides, the CDR3 is TGTGCCAGCAGGCGGGACACCGCCAGCACCGGGGAGCTGTTTTTT. It specifies CASRRDTASTGELFF. The chain combines TRBV28 with TRBJ2-2; D could derive from TRBD1 or TRBD2 (6 bases each). CDR1 is MDHEN, CDR2 SYDVKM, per germline. The CDR3 consists of 15 residues. Trimming took off 6 bases at V and 4 bases at J, with 15 bases between the two ends.

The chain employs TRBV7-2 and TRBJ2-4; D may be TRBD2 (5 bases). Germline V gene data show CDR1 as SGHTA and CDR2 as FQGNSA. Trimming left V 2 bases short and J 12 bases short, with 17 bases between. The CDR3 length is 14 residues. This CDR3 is CASSLSGSKGSQYF. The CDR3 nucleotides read TGTGCCAGCAGCTTAAGCGGTTCAAAGGGCAGTCAGTACTTC.

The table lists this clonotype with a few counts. CDR3 loop: CASSPSGGLWETQYF. In nucleotides, the CDR3 is TGCGCCAGCAGCCCGTCAGGGGGGCTGTGGGAGACCCAGTACTTC. J is TRBJ2-5 and V is TRBV5-1, with D perhaps TRBD1 (7 bases). The ends were cut back, 4 bases at V and 5 bases at J, with 18 bases in the middle. CDR1 SGHRS and CDR2 YFSETQ come from the germline V gene. This CDR3 is 15 amino acids long. The variable domain in full, with the rest retrieved from reference TRBV5-1 and TRBJ2-5, is KAGVTQTPRYLIKTRGQQVTLSCSPISGHRSVSWYQQTPGQGLQFLFEYFSETQRNKGNFPGRFSGRQFSNSRSEMNVSTLELGDSALYLCASSPSGGLWETQYFGPGTRLLVL.

As DNA, the CDR3 is TGTGCCAGCACCCGGGGTAGCGGGAGCTACGAGCAGTACTTC. As protein: CASTRGSGSYEQYF. The V and J genes are TRBV27 and TRBJ2-7; TRBD2 matches at 9 bases. The CDR3 covers 14 residues. The J segment lost 3 bases and the V segment lost 7 bases, leaving 7 bases of the junction unmatched. Per the germline V gene, CDR1 is MNHEY and CDR2 is SMNVEV (reference sequence).

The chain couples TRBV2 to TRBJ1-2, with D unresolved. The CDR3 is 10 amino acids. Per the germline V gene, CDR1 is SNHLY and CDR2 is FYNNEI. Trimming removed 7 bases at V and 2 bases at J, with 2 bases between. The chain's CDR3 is CASKNYGYTF. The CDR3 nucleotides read TGTGCCAGCAAGAACTATGGCTACACCTTC.

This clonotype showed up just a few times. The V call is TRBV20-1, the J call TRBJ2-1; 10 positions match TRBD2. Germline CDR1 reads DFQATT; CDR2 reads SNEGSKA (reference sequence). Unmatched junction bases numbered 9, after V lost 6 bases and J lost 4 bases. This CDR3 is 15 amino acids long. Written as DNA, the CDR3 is TGCAGTGCGATAAGCGGGAGGGCCGGGTACAATGAGCAGTTCTTC. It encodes CSAISGRAGYNEQFF.

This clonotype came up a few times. In DNA form, the CDR3 reads TGCGCCAGCAGCCAAGATAACGGGAGGGCCTACGAGCAGTACTTC. Encoded protein: CASSQDNGRAYEQYF. The chain employs TRBV4-3 and TRBJ2-7, with TRBD2 matching over 8 bases. Per germline, CDR1 LGHNA and CDR2 YSLEER. The CDR3 consists of 15 residues. Trimming took 0 bases from V and 2 from J; bases not matched to a gene: 3.

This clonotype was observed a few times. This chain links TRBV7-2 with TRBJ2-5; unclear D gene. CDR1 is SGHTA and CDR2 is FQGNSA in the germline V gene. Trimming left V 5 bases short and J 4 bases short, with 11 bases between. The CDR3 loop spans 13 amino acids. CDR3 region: CASSPSSRETQYF. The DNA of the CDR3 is TGTGCCAGCAGCCCCTCTAGTAGAGAGACCCAGTACTTC.

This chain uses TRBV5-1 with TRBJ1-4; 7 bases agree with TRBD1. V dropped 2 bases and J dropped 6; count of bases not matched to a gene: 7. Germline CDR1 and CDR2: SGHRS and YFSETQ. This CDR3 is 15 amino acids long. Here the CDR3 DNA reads TGCGCCAGCAGCTTATACAGGGGTTCGGATGAAAAACTGTTTTTT. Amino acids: CASSLYRGSDEKLFF.

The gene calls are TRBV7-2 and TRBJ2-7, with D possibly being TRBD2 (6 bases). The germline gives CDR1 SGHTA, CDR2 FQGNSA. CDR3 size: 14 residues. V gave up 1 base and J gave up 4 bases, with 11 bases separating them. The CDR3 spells CASSLEAGLYEQYF. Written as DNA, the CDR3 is TGTGCCAGCAGCTTAGAGGCGGGGCTATACGAGCAGTACTTC. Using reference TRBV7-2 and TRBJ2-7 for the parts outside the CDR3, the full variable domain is GAGVSQSPSNKVTEKGKDVELRCDPISGHTALYWYRQSLGQGLEFLIYFQGNSAPDKSGLPSDRFSAERTGGSVSTLTIQRTQQEDSAVYLCASSLEAGLYEQYFGPGTRLTVT.